The 2 T cell receptor beta chains in this list originate from one sample, sequenced in a study of beta chain features in type 1 diabetes (dated by TCRdb to about 2018). Receptor amplification or capture employed the immunoSEQ multiplex PCR assay. The entire isolated RNA was reverse transcribed using the High Capacity cDNA Reverse Transcription Kit, and thus expressed TCRB transcripts were sequenced. Imported from immuneACCESS, the table was reduced by TCRdb to in-frame sequences with V and J called. These copies leave out some clones; in studies compared against another copy, an unresolved V gene accounts for under half, and the cause of the remainder is not known. For this sample there are roughly 450,000 clones; over 11% appear just once. Under 0.04% of the sample is taken by the ten largest. The specimen sequenced was naive CD4+ T cells from blood. In the paper's terms, the cell subset or site label means: true naive CD4+ T cells. The receptors derive from a man aged 30 to 45 in good health.

This clone showed up just a few times. The rearrangement uses TRBV12-5 and TRBJ2-1; 10 bases align to TRBD2. Looked up from germline, CDR1 is LGHNT and CDR2 is FRNRAP. The CDR3 totals 17 residues. Trimming at V came to 4 bases and at J to 0 bases, leaving 6 bases not matched to a gene. As DNA, the CDR3 is TGTGCTAGTGGTTATCCACTAGCGGGGAGCTCCTACAATGAGCAGTTCTTC. Protein product: CASGYPLAGSSYNEQFF.

For the CDR3, the DNA is TGTGCCAGCAGCTCGCTAGGCGGGGGTATGTACGAGCAGTACTTC. Translating it yields CASSSLGGGMYEQYF. The chain is built from TRBV7-8 and TRBJ2-7; 7 bases fit TRBD2. The CDR3 covers 15 residues. V was pared by 4 bases and J by 4 bases, with 10 bases of the junction left unmatched. Germline lookup yields CDR1 SGHVS and CDR2 FQNEAQ.